The source of this TCR beta chain is a study of blood T cell repertoires in COVID-19. This clone was counted a few times. Other DNA sequences in the sample encode the same CDR3. Participant age was roughly 18 to 89 years, and participants resided in roughly 24 US areas. Assignments of participants to cohorts depended upon their own reported clinical history. Some clones are missing from TCRdb's copy, which holds only in-frame ones; the method was immunoSEQ multiplex PCR. The sample includes 150,000 or so clones, around four fifths of them seen just once. V shed 4 bases, J shed 7 bases, and the junction held 6 bases outside the gene matches. This CDR3 is built from 13 residues. Germline V lookup: CDR1 LNHDA, CDR2 SQIVND (reference sequence).

The chain employs TRBV19 and TRBJ1-1; 7 positions match TRBD1. Sequenced: PBMCs or T cells enriched from blood (not recorded which). The origin of this receptor is a man between 70 and 80 years old who had been exposed to COVID-19. The CDR3 spells CASSTTGRGEAFF. The CDR3 nucleotides read TGTGCCAGTAGTACGACAGGGCGAGGTGAAGCTTTCTTT.